The T cell receptor beta chain under discussion was sequenced for a study of T cell responses to AZD1222 COVID-19 vaccine. Study-level background: Second doses were pooled across both intervals (about 4 or about 12 weeks). Findings and limits, study-wide: Recipients of two AZD1222 doses showed rising Spike-specific TCR breadth and depth. White British donors predominated, females outnumbered males, and clonal diversity was possibly underestimated. Vaccine-associated CD4 TCRs ranged over spike, dominating at 160-218 and 743-854.

With regard to this clone: Its specificity is not known.

CDR3 length equals 13 residues. The V segment lost 7 bases and the J segment 5 bases; nucleotides outside the gene matches: 6. Sequenced by immunoSEQ multiplex PCR; TCRdb stores in-frame clones only, minus some. The sample yields roughly 50,000 clones, more than 80% seen once. This TCR derives from an adult in good health. The V gene is TRBV12-3 or TRBV12-4, the J gene TRBJ2-7, with 9 bases matching TRBD1. The sequencing used peripheral blood, collected on day 0 of AZD1222 vaccination. The CDR3 region is CASTRTGVHEQYF. The CDR3 DNA reads TGTGCCAGCACCCGGACAGGGGTGCACGAGCAGTACTTC.